This T cell receptor beta chain was captured by sequencing in a study of patients and donors after allogeneic stem cell transplantation. From germline, CDR1 is SGHVS and CDR2 FNYEAQ. Trimming pared 5 bases from V and 8 bases from J, leaving 9 bases between. This CDR3 region has 12 residues. TCRdb independently ran MiXCR on the RT-PCR reads; one entry per CDR3 protein. The sample has hundreds of thousands of distinct CDR3 sequences; 12% to 15% are singletons. The chain employs TRBV7-6 and TRBJ1-4, with TRBD1 as a possible D gene (5 bases). The origin of this receptor is a human donor who was either an allogeneic HSCT recipient or a stem cell or donor lymphocyte infusion donor (not recorded which). It is not recorded whose cells these are; they may come from a transplant donor. Sequenced sample: blood, either unsorted or a sorted T cell fraction (not recorded which). This CDR3 is CASSRGGEKLFF. CDR3 coding DNA: TGTGCCAGCAGCAGGGGTGGGGAAAAACTGTTTTTT.